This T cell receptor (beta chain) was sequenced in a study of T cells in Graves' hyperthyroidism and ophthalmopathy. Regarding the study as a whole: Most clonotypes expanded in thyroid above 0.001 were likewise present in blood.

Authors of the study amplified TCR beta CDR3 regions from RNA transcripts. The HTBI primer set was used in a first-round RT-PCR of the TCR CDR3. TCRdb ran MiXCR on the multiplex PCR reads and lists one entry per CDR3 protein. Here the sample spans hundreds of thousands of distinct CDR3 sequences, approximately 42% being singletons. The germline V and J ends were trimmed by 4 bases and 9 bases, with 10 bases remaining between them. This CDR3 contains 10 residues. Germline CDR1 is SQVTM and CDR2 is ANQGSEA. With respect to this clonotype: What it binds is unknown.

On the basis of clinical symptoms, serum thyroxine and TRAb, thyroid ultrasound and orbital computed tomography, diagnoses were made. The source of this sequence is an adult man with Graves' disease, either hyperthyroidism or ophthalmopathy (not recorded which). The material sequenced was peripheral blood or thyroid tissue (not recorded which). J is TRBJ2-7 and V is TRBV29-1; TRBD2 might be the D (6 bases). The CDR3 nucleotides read TGCAGCGTTGGCGGGGTCTGGCAGTACTTC. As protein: CSVGGVWQYF.